The text below deals with one T cell receptor (beta chain). This sample stems from a study of blood T cell repertoires in COVID-19. Study summary: Samples of COVID-19 (acute and convalescent) were obtained from the United States, Italy and Spain.

Germline CDR1 is SEHNR and CDR2 is FQNEAQ (reference sequence). The CDR3 spans 16 residues. The V gene end was trimmed by 7 bases and the J gene end by 0 bases; junction bases not matched to a gene: 10. In the original processing: Amplification of reference gene primers provided the estimated nucleated cell counts. TCRdb's table, derived via immunoSEQ multiplex PCR, lists solely in-frame clones and lacks some. V, J and clone size were drawn from that table, and D and trimming were deduced from the DNA. The data hold fewer than 70,000 clones, with roughly 88% observed a single time. This chain joins TRBV7-9 and TRBJ2-3; TRBD1 matches 7 bases. The sample comprised peripheral blood. The receptor was derived from a human donor in a cohort sampled during active COVID-19. The CDR3 region has the DNA TGTGCCAGCAACGATCGACAGGGAACTAGCACAGATACGCAGTATTTT. This translates into CASNDRQGTSTDTQYF. Supplemented by reference TRBV7-9 and TRBJ2-3, the full variable domain reads DTGVSQNPRHKITKRGQNVTFRCDPISEHNRLYWYRQTLGQGPEFLTYFQNEAQLEKSRLLSDRFSAERPKGSFSTLEIQRTEQGDSAMYLCASNDRQGTSTDTQYFGPGTRLTVL.